This paragraph covers one T cell receptor beta chain sequence. The sample belongs to a study of identifying expanded T cells in peripheral blood. Clones were read by immunoSEQ multiplex PCR, and TCRdb kept only the in-frame ones, dropping some. The data hold about 52,000 clones, with 82% observed a single time. The CDR3 covers 16 residues. In germline, CDR1 is MGHRA, CDR2 YSYEKL. With 0 bases removed from V and 9 bases from J, the gap between germline ends came to 18 bases. This sequence was found in a person between 18 and 75 years old in good health. V and J are TRBV4-1 and TRBJ2-1; D might be TRBD1 (5 bases). The sample taken for sequencing was blood. The CDR3 is CASSQDRAGQRGEQFF. CDR3 DNA sequence: TGCGCCAGCAGCCAAGATCGGGCAGGGCAAAGGGGTGAGCAGTTCTTC.